This T cell receptor beta chain was identified in a study of blood T cell repertoires in COVID-19. Study as a whole: The origin of the acute and convalescent COVID-19 samples was the United States, Italy and Spain.

Living in under 30 US areas, the participants were between roughly 18 and 90 years of age. Participant-reported clinical history was the basis for cohort assignment. Produced via immunoSEQ multiplex PCR; TCRdb's table is partial and in-frame only. The table records 250,000 or so clones, 85% to 90% of them present only once. V was pared by 3 bases and J by 4 bases, with 17 bases between. Germline loops: CDR1 SGHRS, CDR2 YFSETQ. The CDR3 consists of 15 residues. Sequencing used PBMCs or T cells enriched from blood (not recorded which). The TCR comes from a woman in her thirties with acute COVID-19. The chain couples TRBV5-1 to TRBJ2-7; D not resolved. The CDR3, as DNA: TGCGCCAGCAGCTGGCATAGTACGGGTCTGTACGAGCAGTACTTC. Its protein is CASSWHSTGLYEQYF.